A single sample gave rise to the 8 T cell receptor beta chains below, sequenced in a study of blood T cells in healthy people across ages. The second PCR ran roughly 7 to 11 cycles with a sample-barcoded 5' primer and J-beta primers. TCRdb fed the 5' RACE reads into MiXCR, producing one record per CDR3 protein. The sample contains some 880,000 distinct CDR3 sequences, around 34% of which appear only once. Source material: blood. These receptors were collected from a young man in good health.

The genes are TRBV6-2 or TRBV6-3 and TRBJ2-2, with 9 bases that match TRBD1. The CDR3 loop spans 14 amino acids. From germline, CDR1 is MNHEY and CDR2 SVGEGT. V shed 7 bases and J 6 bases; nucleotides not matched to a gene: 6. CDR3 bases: TGTGCCAGCAAGGACAGGGGAAGGGCCGGGGAGCTGTTTTTT. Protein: CASKDRGRAGELFF.

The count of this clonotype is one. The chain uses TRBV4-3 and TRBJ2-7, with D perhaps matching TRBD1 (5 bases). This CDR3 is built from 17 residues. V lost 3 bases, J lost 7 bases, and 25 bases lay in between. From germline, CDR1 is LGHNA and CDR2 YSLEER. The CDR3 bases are TGCGCCAGCAGCCAGTTCCCCACAGAGACAGCCTACAATGAGCAGTACTTC. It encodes CASSQFPTETAYNEQYF.

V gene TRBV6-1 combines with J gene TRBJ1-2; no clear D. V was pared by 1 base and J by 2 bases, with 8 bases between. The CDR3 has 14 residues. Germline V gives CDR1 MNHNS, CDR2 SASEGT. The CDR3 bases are TGTGCCAGCAGTGAAGAGGTGATGAACTATGGCTACACCTTC. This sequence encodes CASSEEVMNYGYTF.

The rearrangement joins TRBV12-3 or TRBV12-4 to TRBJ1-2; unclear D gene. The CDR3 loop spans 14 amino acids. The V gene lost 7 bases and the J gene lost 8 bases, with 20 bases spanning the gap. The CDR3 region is CASTTTPGVKGYTF. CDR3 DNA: TGTGCCAGCACCACCACCCCGGGAGTAAAAGGCTACACCTTC.

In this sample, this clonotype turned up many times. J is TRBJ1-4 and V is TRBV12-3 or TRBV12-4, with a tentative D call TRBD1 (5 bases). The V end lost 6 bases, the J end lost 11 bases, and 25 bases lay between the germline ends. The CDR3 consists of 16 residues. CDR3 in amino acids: CASSPEAGLQSLKLFF. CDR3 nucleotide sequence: TGTGCCAGCAGCCCGGAAGCGGGACTTCAGAGCCTCAAACTGTTTTTT.

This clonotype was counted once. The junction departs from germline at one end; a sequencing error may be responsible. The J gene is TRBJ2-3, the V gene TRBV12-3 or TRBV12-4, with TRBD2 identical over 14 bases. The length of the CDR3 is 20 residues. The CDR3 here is CASSFGLAGGLLVSTDMQYF. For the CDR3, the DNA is TGTGCCAGCAGTTTTGGACTAGCGGGGGGACTTCTCGTAAGCACAGATATGCAGTATTTT.

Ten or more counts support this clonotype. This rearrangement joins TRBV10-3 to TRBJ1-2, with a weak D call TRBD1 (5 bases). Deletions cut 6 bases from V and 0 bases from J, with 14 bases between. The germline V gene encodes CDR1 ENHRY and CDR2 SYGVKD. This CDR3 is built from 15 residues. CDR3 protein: CAIRVQGGANYGYTF. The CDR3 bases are TGTGCCATCAGGGTGCAGGGCGGAGCTAACTATGGCTACACCTTC.

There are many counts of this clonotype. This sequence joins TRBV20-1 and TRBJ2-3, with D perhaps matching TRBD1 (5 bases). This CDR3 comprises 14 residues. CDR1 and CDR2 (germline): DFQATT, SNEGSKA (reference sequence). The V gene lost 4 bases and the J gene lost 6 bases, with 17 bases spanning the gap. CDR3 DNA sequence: TGCAGTGCTACTCGTGGACACCAGGGCGATACGCAGTATTTT. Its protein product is CSATRGHQGDTQYF.